The T cell receptor beta chain under discussion was sequenced for a study of cytomegalovirus exposure and HLA in healthy donors. The CDR3 length is 14 residues. After removal of 3 bases from V and 0 bases from J, the junction contained 4 bases not matched to a gene. Germline assignment: CDR1 GTSNPN and CDR2 SVGIG (reference sequence). 60 Vbeta and 13 Jbeta primers were used in PCR. Method: immunoSEQ multiplex PCR; TCRdb's copy keeps in-frame clones and lacks some. The top ten clones hold roughly 4% of a sample with roughly 140,000 clones, roughly 80% of them seen once. Study-wide results and caveats: Earlier analysis looked at TCR beta V segments, and most were productive about 87% or about 30% of the time. Altogether, about 160 TCR beta chains were recorded as cytomegalovirus-associated. Analyzed later, most CMV-associated TCR beta chains appeared HLA-restricted.

As for this clone: Antigen unknown.

The receptor's source is a woman aged 40-49 years in good health and CMV-seropositive. The specimen sequenced was PBMCs. The chain has TRBV30 and TRBJ1-1; TRBD1 matches 7 bases. CDR3 amino acids: CAWRSGTVNTEAFF. In DNA, the CDR3 is TGTGCCTGGAGGTCCGGGACAGTGAACACTGAAGCTTTCTTT.